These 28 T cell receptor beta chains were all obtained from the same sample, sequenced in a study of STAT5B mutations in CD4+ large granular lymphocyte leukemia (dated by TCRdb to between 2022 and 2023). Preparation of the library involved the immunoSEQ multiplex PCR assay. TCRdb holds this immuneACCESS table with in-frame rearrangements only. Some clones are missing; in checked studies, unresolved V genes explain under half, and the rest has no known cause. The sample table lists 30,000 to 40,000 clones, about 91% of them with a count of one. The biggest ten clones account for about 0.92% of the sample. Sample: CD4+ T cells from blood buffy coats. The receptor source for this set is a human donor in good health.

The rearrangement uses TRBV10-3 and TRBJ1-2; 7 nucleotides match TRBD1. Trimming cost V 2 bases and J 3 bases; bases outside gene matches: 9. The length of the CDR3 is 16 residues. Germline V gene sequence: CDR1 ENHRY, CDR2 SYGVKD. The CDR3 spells CAISEIPTGKDYGYTF. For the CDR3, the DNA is TGTGCCATCAGTGAGATTCCGACAGGGAAGGACTATGGCTACACCTTC.

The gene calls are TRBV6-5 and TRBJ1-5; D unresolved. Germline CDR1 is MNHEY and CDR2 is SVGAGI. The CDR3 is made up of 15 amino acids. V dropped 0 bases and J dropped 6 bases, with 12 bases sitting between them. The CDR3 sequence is CASSYSWASAQPQHF. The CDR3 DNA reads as TGTGCCAGCAGTTACTCTTGGGCATCTGCTCAGCCCCAGCATTTT.

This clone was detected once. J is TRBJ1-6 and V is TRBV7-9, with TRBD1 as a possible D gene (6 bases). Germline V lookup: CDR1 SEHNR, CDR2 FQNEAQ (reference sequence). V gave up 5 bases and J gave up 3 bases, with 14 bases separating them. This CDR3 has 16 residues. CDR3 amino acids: CASSIRQAVYNSPLHF. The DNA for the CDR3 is TGTGCCAGCAGCATCCGACAGGCGGTCTATAATTCACCCCTCCACTTT.

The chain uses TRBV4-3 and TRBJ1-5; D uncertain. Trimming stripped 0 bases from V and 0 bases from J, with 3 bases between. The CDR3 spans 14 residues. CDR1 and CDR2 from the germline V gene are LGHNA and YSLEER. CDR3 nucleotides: TGCGCCAGCAGCCAAGACACTAGCAATCAGCCCCAGCATTTT. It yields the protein CASSQDTSNQPQHF.

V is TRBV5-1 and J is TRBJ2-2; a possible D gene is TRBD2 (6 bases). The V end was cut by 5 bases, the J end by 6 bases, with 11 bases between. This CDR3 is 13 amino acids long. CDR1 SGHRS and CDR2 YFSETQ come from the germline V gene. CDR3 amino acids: CASRLERAGELFF. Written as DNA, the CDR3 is TGCGCCAGCAGACTCGAGCGGGCCGGGGAGCTGTTTTTT. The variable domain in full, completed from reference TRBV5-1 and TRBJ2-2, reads KAGVTQTPRYLIKTRGQQVTLSCSPISGHRSVSWYQQTPGQGLQFLFEYFSETQRNKGNFPGRFSGRQFSNSRSEMNVSTLELGDSALYLCASRLERAGELFFGEGSRLTVL.

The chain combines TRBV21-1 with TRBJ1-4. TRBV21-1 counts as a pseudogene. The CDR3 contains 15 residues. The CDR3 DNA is TGTGCCAGCATCCTAAGGGGGGCGACTAATGAAAAACTGTTTTTT. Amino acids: CASILRGATNEKLFF.

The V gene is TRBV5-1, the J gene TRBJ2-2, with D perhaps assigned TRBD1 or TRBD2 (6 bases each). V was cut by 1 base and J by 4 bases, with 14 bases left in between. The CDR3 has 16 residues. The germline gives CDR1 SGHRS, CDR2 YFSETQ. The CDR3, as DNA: TGCGCCAGCAGCTTGAGGGGGGCCGGGGGCACCGGGGAGCTGTTTTTT. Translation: CASSLRGAGGTGELFF.

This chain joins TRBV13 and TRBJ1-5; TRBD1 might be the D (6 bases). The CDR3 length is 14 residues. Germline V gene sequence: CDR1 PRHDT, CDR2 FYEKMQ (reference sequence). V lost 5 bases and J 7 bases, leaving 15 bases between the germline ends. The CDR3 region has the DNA TGTGCCAGCAGCCGGGGGCAGGCGGGACAGCCCCAGCATTTT. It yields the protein CASSRGQAGQPQHF.

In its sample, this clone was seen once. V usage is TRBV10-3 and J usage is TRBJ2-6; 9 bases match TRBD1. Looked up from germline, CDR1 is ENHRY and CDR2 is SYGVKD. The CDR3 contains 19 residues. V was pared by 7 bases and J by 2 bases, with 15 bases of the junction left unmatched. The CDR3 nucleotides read TGTGCCATCAATTTCAATCCGGGACAGGGTCCTACTGGGGCCAACGTCCTGACTTTC. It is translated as CAINFNPGQGPTGANVLTF.

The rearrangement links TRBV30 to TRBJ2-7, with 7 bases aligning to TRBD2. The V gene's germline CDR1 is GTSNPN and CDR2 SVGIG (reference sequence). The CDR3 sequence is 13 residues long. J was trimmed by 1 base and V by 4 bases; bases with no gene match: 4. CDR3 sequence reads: CAWNPSGSYEQYF. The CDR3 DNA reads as TGTGCCTGGAACCCTAGCGGTTCCTACGAGCAGTACTTC.

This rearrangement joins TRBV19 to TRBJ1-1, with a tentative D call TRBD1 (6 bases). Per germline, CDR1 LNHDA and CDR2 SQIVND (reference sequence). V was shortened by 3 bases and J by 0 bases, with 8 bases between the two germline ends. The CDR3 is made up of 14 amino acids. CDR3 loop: CASSIGQMNTEAFF. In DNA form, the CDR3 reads TGTGCCAGTAGTATTGGACAGATGAACACTGAAGCTTTCTTT. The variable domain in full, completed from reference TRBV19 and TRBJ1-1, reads DGGITQSPKYLFRKEGQNVTLSCEQNLNHDAMYWYRQDPGQGLRLIYYSQIVNDFQKGDIAEGYSVSREKKESFPLTVTSAQKNPTAFYLCASSIGQMNTEAFFGQGTRLTVV.

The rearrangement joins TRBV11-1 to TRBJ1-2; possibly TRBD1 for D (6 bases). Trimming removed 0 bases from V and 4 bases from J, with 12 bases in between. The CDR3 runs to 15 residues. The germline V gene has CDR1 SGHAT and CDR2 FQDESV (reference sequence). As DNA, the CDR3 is TGTGCCAGCAGCTTAGCTGCAGGGGCCGCCTATGGCTACACCTTC. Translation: CASSLAAGAAYGYTF. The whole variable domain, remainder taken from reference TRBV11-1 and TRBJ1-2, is EAEVAQSPRYKITEKSQAVAFWCDPISGHATLYWYRQILGQGPELLVQFQDESVVDDSQLPKDRFSAERLKGVDSTLKIQPAELGDSAMYLCASSLAAGAAYGYTFGSGTRLTVV.

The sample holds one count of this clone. Here the CDR3 DNA reads TGTGCCATCAGTAGGGACTATGGCTACACCTTC. Encoded protein: CAISRDYGYTF. The rearrangement uses TRBV10-3 and TRBJ1-2; D is ambiguous. Germline lookup yields CDR1 ENHRY and CDR2 SYGVKD. The CDR3 consists of 11 residues. V was clipped by 5 bases and J by 3 bases, with 4 bases between them.

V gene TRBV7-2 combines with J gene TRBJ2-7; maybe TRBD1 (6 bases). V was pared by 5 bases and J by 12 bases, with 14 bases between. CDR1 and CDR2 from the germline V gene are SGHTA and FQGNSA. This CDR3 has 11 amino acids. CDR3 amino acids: CASSPRQDLYF. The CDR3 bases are TGTGCCAGCAGCCCCCGACAGGATCTGTACTTC.

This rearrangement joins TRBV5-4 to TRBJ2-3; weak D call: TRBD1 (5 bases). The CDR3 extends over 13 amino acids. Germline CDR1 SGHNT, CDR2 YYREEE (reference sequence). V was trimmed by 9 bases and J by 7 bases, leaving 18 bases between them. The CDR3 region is CATQTPRANTQYF. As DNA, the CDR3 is TGTGCCACCCAAACCCCCAGGGCCAATACGCAGTATTTT.

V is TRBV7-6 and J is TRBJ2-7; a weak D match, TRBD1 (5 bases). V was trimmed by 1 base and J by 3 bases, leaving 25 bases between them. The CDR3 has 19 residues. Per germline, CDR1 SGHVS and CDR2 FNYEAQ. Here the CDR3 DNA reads TGTGCCAGCAGCTTAGTCCGTCTAGGGGTCTCAACGGATGGCTACGAGCAGTACTTC. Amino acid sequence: CASSLVRLGVSTDGYEQYF.

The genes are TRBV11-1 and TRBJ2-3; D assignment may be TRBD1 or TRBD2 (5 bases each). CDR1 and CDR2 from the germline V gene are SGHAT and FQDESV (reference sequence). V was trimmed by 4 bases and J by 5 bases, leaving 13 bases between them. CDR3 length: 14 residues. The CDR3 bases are TGTGCCAGCAGCTCCAGGGACCGCAGAGATACGCAGTATTTT. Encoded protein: CASSSRDRRDTQYF.

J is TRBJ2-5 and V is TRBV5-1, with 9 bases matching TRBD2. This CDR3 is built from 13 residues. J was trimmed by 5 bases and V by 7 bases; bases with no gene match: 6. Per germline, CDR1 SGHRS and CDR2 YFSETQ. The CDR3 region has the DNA TGCGCCAGCGCGGGGGGGCATCAGGAGACCCAGTACTTC. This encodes CASAGGHQETQYF.

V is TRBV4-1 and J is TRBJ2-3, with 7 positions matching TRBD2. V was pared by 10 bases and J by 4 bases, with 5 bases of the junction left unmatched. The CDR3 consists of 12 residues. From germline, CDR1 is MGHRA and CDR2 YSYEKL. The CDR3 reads CATRGGADTQYF. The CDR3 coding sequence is TGCGCCACACGTGGGGGGGCAGATACGCAGTATTTT.

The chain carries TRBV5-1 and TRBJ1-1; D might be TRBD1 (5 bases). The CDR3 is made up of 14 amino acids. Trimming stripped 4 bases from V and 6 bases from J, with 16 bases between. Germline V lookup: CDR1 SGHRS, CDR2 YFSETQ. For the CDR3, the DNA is TGCGCCAGCAGCCCGTTCCAGGGTGCGCCTGAAGCTTTCTTT. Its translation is CASSPFQGAPEAFF.

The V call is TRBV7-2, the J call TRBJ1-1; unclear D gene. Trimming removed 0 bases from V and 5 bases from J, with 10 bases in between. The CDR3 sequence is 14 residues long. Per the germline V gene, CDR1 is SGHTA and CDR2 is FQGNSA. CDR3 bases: TGTGCCAGCAGCTTAGCTGGTGGGCGAACTGAAGCTTTCTTT. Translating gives CASSLAGGRTEAFF.

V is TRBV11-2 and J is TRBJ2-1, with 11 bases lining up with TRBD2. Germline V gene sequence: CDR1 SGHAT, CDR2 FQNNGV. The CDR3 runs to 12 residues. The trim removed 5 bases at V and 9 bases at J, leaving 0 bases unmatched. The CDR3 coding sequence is TGTGCCAGCAGCACTAGCGGGGGTGAGCAGTTCTTC. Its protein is CASSTSGGEQFF.

Written as DNA, the CDR3 is TGTGCCAGCAGCGTGGGACAGGGAAAAGAAAAACTGTTTTTT. Amino acid sequence: CASSVGQGKEKLFF. The rearrangement joins TRBV9 to TRBJ1-4; 9 nucleotides align to TRBD1. The junction had 4 bases not matched to a gene; V was cut back by 2 bases and J by 8 bases. Germline V CDR1 and CDR2: SGDLS, YYNGEE. CDR3 length: 14 residues.

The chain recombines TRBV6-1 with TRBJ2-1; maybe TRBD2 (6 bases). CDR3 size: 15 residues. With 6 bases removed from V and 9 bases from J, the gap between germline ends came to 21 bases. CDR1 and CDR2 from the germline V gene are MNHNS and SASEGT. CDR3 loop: CASRSPVGGIGEQFF. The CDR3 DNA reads TGTGCCAGCAGGTCCCCGGTTGGGGGGATAGGTGAGCAGTTCTTC.

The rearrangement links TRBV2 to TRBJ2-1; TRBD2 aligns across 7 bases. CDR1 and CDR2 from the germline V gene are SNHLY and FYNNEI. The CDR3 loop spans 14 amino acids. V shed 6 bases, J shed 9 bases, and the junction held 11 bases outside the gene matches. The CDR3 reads CASRAGTTGREQFF. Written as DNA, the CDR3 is TGTGCCAGCAGAGCGGGAACAACGGGGCGTGAGCAGTTCTTC.

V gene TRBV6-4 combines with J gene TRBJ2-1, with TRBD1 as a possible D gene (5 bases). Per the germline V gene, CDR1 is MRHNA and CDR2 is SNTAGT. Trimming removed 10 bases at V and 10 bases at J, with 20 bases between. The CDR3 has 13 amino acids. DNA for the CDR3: TGTGCCACCGGCCAGGACAATCTAGGCGAGCAGTTCTTC. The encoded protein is CATGQDNLGEQFF.

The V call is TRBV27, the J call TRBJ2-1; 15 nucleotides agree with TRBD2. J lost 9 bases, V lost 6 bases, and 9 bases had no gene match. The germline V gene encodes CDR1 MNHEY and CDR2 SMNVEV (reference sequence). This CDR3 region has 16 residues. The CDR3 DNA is TGTGCCAGCAGCCTCTGGACTAGCGGGAGGGGGGGTGAGCAGTTCTTC. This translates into CASSLWTSGRGGEQFF.

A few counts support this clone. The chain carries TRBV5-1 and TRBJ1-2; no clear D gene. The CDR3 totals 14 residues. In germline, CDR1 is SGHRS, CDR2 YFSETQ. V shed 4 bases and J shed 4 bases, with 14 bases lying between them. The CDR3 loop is CASSVRPSTYGYTF. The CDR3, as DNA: TGCGCCAGCAGCGTCCGACCTTCAACCTATGGCTACACCTTC.